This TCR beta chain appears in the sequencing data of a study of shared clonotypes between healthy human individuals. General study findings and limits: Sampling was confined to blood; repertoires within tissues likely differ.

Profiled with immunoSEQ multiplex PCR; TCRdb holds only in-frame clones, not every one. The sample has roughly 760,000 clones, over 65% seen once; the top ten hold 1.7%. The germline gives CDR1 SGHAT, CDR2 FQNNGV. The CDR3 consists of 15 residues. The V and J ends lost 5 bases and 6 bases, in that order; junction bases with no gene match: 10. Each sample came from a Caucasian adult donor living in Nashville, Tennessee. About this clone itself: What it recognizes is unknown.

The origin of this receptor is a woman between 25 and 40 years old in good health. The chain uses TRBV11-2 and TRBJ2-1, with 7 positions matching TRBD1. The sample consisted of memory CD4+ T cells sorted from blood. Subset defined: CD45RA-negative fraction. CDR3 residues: CASSPLRDSANEQFF. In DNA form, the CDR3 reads TGTGCCAGCAGCCCACTCCGGGACAGCGCCAATGAGCAGTTCTTC.